The T cell receptor beta chain under discussion was sequenced for a study of blood T cell repertoires in COVID-19. About the study: Material from acute and convalescent COVID-19 was sourced from the United States, Italy and Spain.

Adults between roughly 18 and 90 years of age took part from fewer than 30 US areas. Germline CDR1 and CDR2: MGHRA and YSYEKL. The CDR3 contains 15 residues. The V segment lost 3 bases and the J segment 4 bases; nucleotides outside the gene matches: 4. This table comes from immunoSEQ multiplex PCR, and its TCRdb copy is limited to in-frame clones, with some not included. The sample lists about 280,000 clones; about 90% were seen once. The chain is built from TRBV4-1 and TRBJ2-3; TRBD2 aligns across 10 bases. Sequenced material: PBMCs or T cells enriched from blood (not recorded which). The origin of this receptor is a young woman with acute COVID-19. In DNA, the CDR3 is TGCGCCAGCAGCCAGAGCGGGAGGGCCCCAGATACGCAGTATTTT. Protein: CASSQSGRAPDTQYF.